The 29 T cell receptor beta chains reported below all come from one sample, sequenced in a study of lung T cells in sarcoidosis with Löfgren's syndrome. MiXCR, applied by TCRdb to the reads, yields one record per CDR3 protein. The sample has 60,000 or so distinct CDR3 sequences, about 20% seen once; the top ten hold 2% to 2.5%. Sequencing was performed on CD4+ T cells from PBMCs. These receptors were collected from a human donor with sarcoidosis (Löfgren's syndrome or another form), or a control subject (not recorded which).

With respect to this clonotype: This may arise from a read error, as a much more abundant clone is one base away. V usage is TRBV4-1 and J usage is TRBJ2-3; 8 nucleotides align to TRBD2. Germline CDR1 reads MGHRA; CDR2 reads YSYEKL. The CDR3 sequence is 16 residues long. Trimming took 2 bases from V and 3 from J; bases not matched to a gene: 7. This CDR3 is CASSQHTGGSTDTQYF. DNA for the CDR3: TGCGCCAGCAGCCAACACACGGGGGGGTCGACAGATACGCAGTATTTT.

This clonotype was found a few times. Being one base from a much bigger clone, this may be a read error. V is TRBV6-1 and J is TRBJ2-5, with D perhaps TRBD1 or TRBD2 (6 bases each). Germline CDR1 and CDR2: MNHNS and SASEGT. This CDR3 is 16 amino acids long. CDR3 in amino acids: CASTEGWGANQEAQYF. As DNA, the CDR3 is TGTGCCAGCACAGAGGGGTGGGGGGCCAACCAAGAGGCCCAGTACTTC.

This clonotype was picked up a small number of times. The chain uses TRBV2 and TRBJ1-5; TRBD1 agrees at 8 bases. Per germline, CDR1 SNHLY and CDR2 FYNNEI. The CDR3 runs 16 residues. With 5 bases clipped from V and 9 bases from J, the junction kept 15 bases outside the gene matches. The DNA for the CDR3 is TGTGCCAGCAGTCCCAGGGACAGGCGTTCAGGGGGGCCCCAGCATTTT. It is translated as CASSPRDRRSGGPQHF.

This clonotype was seen ten or more times. The rearrangement uses TRBV15 and TRBJ1-4; D is unresolved. Germline V CDR1 and CDR2: LNHNV, YYDKDF (reference sequence). The V end lost 0 bases, the J end lost 11 bases, and 7 bases lay between the germline ends. The CDR3 consists of 12 residues. The CDR3 here is CATSRDRAKLFF. DNA of the CDR3: TGTGCCACCAGCAGAGACCGAGCTAAACTGTTTTTT.

As for this clonotype: One end of the junction does not line up with germline, which may come from a read error. V gene TRBV6-5 combines with J gene TRBJ2-7, with TRBD1 matching over 7 bases. The CDR3 sequence is 23 residues long. CDR1 MNHEY and CDR2 SVGAGI come from the germline V gene. DNA of the CDR3: TGTGCCAGCAGTTACTCGAATCCCGTCAGGGGATTTTCCACCAGTACAGGGGCCTACGAGCATTACTTC. Amino acid sequence: CASSYSNPVRGFSTSTGAYEHYF.

This clonotype was counted ten times or more. This chain uses TRBV6-4 with TRBJ2-2; D is unresolved. Deletions cut 2 bases from V and 1 base from J, with 2 bases between. The CDR3 extends over 13 amino acids. The germline V gene encodes CDR1 MRHNA and CDR2 SNTAGT. CDR3 region: CASSDRNTGELFF. CDR3 DNA: TGTGCCAGCAGTGACAGGAACACCGGGGAGCTGTTTTTT.

This sequence joins TRBV11-3 and TRBJ2-3; tentative D call: TRBD2 (6 bases). The germline V gene encodes CDR1 SGHNT and CDR2 YENEEA. Trimming removed 0 bases from V and 0 bases from J, with 7 bases in between. The CDR3 runs 15 residues. In DNA form, the CDR3 reads TGTGCCAGCAGCTTAGAGGGACTTAGCACAGATACGCAGTATTTT. This encodes CASSLEGLSTDTQYF.

V usage is TRBV24-1 and J usage is TRBJ2-6; 7 positions agree with TRBD1. V dropped 5 bases and J dropped 0; count of bases not matched to a gene: 6. Germline lookup yields CDR1 KGHDR and CDR2 SFDVKD. The CDR3 totals 17 residues. The DNA for the CDR3 is TGTGCCACCAGTGGCCGGACAGGAACCTCTGGGGCCAACGTCCTGACTTTC. Its translation is CATSGRTGTSGANVLTF.

Comment on this clonotype: A clone one base away is much larger, so this may be a read error. The rearrangement links TRBV4-1 to TRBJ2-1; 9 nucleotides agree with TRBD1. CDR1 MGHRA and CDR2 YSYEKL come from the germline V gene. The ends lost 2 bases at V and 0 bases at J; junction bases unmatched: 2. The CDR3 sequence is 16 residues long. In DNA form, the CDR3 reads TGCGCCAGCAGCCAAAGGGGACAGGGCTCCTACAATGAGCAGTTCTTC. Encoded protein: CASSQRGQGSYNEQFF.

The J gene is TRBJ2-7, the V gene TRBV19, with unresolved D. The germline V and J ends were trimmed by 8 bases and 3 bases, with 11 bases remaining between them. Germline CDR1 reads LNHDA; CDR2 reads SQIVND (reference sequence). The CDR3 covers 12 residues. The CDR3 protein is CASDKGHYEQYF. Here the CDR3 DNA reads TGTGCCAGTGATAAGGGCCACTACGAGCAGTACTTC.

This clonotype turned up a few times. The chain employs TRBV7-9 and TRBJ2-3; D ambiguous. The CDR3 sequence is 17 residues long. Germline V gene lookup returns CDR1 SEHNR and CDR2 FQNEAQ (reference sequence). Trimming left V 0 bases short and J 1 base short, with 14 bases between. The DNA of the CDR3 is TGTGCCAGCAGCTTAGCGCTGCTAGATTGGGGCACAGATACGCAGTATTTT. Amino acids: CASSLALLDWGTDTQYF.

This clonotype was seen at least ten times. The chain uses TRBV7-2 and TRBJ2-3; D is undetermined. Deletions cut 5 bases from V and 2 bases from J, with 11 bases between. CDR3 length: 14 amino acids. Germline V gene data show CDR1 as SGHTA and CDR2 as FQGNSA. CDR3 protein: CASSPLVSTDTQYF. The CDR3 region has the DNA TGTGCCAGCAGCCCATTAGTCTCCACAGATACGCAGTATTTT.

This clonotype came up many times. This chain links TRBV7-2 with TRBJ1-2; tentative D call: TRBD1 (6 bases). CDR1 is SGHTA and CDR2 is FQGNSA in the germline V gene. The CDR3 runs to 15 residues. The germline V and J ends were trimmed by 2 bases and 2 bases, with 12 bases remaining between them. CDR3: CASSLFQGLNYGYTF. The CDR3 region has the DNA TGTGCCAGCAGCTTATTTCAGGGGTTAAACTATGGCTACACCTTC.

This clonotype was found many times. The chain has TRBV7-6 and TRBJ2-3; the match to TRBD2 covers 8 bases. The CDR3 extends over 16 amino acids. Germline CDR1 and CDR2: SGHVS and FNYEAQ. The ends lost 0 bases at V and 6 bases at J; junction bases unmatched: 8. CDR3 residues: CASSLARTSLSDTQYF. The CDR3 DNA reads as TGTGCCAGCAGCTTAGCGCGGACTAGCTTATCCGATACGCAGTATTTT.

This chain uses TRBV12-3 or TRBV12-4 with TRBJ2-2; the D gene is possibly TRBD1 (5 bases). The CDR3 consists of 16 residues. The V end was cut by 2 bases, the J end by 0 bases, with 10 bases between. CDR3 protein: CASSLIWTTNTGELFF. Here the CDR3 DNA reads TGTGCCAGCAGTTTAATTTGGACAACGAACACCGGGGAGCTGTTTTTT.

Worth noting for this clonotype: With a much larger clone just one base away, this may be a read error. In DNA, the CDR3 is TGTGCCAGCAGTTTATCGACGGGGGAGCAGCACTTC. Its protein is CASSLSTGEQHF. This chain links TRBV28 with TRBJ2-7, with D possibly matching TRBD2 (6 bases). There are 12 residues in the CDR3. The germline CDR1 and CDR2 sequences are MDHEN and SYDVKM.

Remarks on this clonotype: This clone may be a read error of a much larger clone one base away. The chain has TRBV6-6 and TRBJ1-1, with 7 bases identical to TRBD1. The CDR3 totals 12 residues. Germline V gene data show CDR1 as MNHNY and CDR2 as SVGAGI (reference sequence). CDR3 bases: TGTGCCGGCAGTTACTCGACAGGGAAAGCTTTCTTT. Its protein product is CAGSYSTGKAFF.

This clonotype occurred many times. The rearrangement joins TRBV6-2 or TRBV6-3 to TRBJ1-6; TRBD1 matches 11 bases. V lost 6 bases and J lost 1; bases outside the gene matches: 11. Germline loops: CDR1 MNHEY, CDR2 SVGEGT. The CDR3 runs to 19 residues. The CDR3 here is CASSTRDRGFGSYNSPLHF. Written as DNA, the CDR3 is TGTGCCAGCAGCACCCGGGACAGGGGGTTTGGATCCTATAATTCACCCCTCCACTTT.

On this clonotype: A much larger clonotype is one base distant, so this may be a read error. The rearrangement uses TRBV20-1 and TRBJ2-5; TRBD1 might be the D (5 bases). CDR3 length equals 15 residues. Germline V gene sequence: CDR1 DFQATT, CDR2 SNEGSKA (reference sequence). Trimming shortened V by 0 bases and J by 1 base, and 12 bases separated the two germline ends. CDR3 coding DNA: TGCAGTGCTAGAGATAGGACACACACCCAAGAGACCCAGTACTTC. This translates into CSARDRTHTQETQYF.

This clonotype showed up many times. V usage is TRBV2 and J usage is TRBJ1-6; a weak D match, TRBD1 (6 bases). Germline loops: CDR1 SNHLY, CDR2 FYNNEI. The length of the CDR3 is 16 residues. V gave up 6 bases and J gave up 0 bases, with 12 bases separating them. The CDR3 DNA is TGTGCCAGCAGCAAGGACAGAAGCTCCTATAATTCACCCCTCCACTTT. Translating gives CASSKDRSSYNSPLHF.

This clonotype appeared many times. The chain has TRBV28 and TRBJ1-5; 10 nucleotides match TRBD1. This CDR3 contains 17 residues. CDR1 is MDHEN, CDR2 SYDVKM, per germline. V lost 6 bases, J lost 2 bases, and 10 bases stayed unmatched. The CDR3 DNA sequence: TGTGCCAGCAGAGGGGACAGGGGTGACGGGCGCAATCAGCCCCAGCATTTT. This gives the protein CASRGDRGDGRNQPQHF.

This clonotype was observed at least ten times. This chain uses TRBV6-1 with TRBJ2-7, with D maybe TRBD1 (6 bases). The CDR3 spans 16 residues. The germline V gene has CDR1 MNHNS and CDR2 SASEGT. V lost 6 bases and J lost 0, with 18 bases in between. The CDR3 DNA reads as TGTGCCAGCAGCTCTCGTACAGGGTGGACCTCCTACGAGCAGTACTTC. Its protein product is CASSSRTGWTSYEQYF.

This clonotype appeared many times. This rearrangement joins TRBV12-3 or TRBV12-4 to TRBJ1-1, with D unresolved. CDR3 length equals 11 residues. The ends were cut back, 7 bases at V and 0 bases at J, with 3 bases in the middle. CDR3 region: CASTVNTEAFF. CDR3 coding DNA: TGTGCCAGCACGGTGAACACTGAAGCTTTCTTT.

This clonotype was seen a handful of times. The gene calls are TRBV4-1 and TRBJ1-3, with 7 bases identical to TRBD1. The germline V gene has CDR1 MGHRA and CDR2 YSYEKL. Trimming removed 4 bases from V and 3 bases from J; junction bases left unmatched: 9. CDR3 length: 16 residues. CDR3 protein: CASSRLVQGFGNTIYF. CDR3 in DNA: TGCGCCAGCAGCCGCTTAGTACAGGGGTTTGGAAACACCATATATTTT.

The chain joins TRBV28 to TRBJ2-1; 9 positions agree with TRBD1. Per germline, CDR1 MDHEN and CDR2 SYDVKM. The CDR3 has 16 amino acids. The trim removed 5 bases at V and 4 bases at J, leaving 9 bases unmatched. The CDR3 is CASSLFGQGNYNEQFF. CDR3 bases: TGTGCCAGCAGTCTTTTCGGACAGGGGAATTACAATGAGCAGTTCTTC.

The V gene is TRBV7-2, the J gene TRBJ2-3; 7 bases are a match to TRBD2. Trimming at V came to 5 bases and at J to 15 bases, leaving 17 bases not matched to a gene. This CDR3 comprises 14 residues. Germline CDR1 SGHTA, CDR2 FQGNSA. CDR3 sequence reads: CASSPQESGNPFYF. CDR3 coding DNA: TGTGCCAGCAGCCCCCAGGAGAGCGGGAACCCTTTCTATTTT.

This clonotype was counted a few times. The V call is TRBV19, the J call TRBJ1-2; tentative D call: TRBD1 (5 bases). The CDR3 extends over 11 amino acids. CDR1 and CDR2 (germline): LNHDA, SQIVND (reference sequence). V lost 2 bases and J 8 bases, leaving 6 bases between the germline ends. The CDR3 DNA reads as TGTGCCAGTAGTATAAGGGGAGGCTACACCTTC. Protein product: CASSIRGGYTF.

This clonotype was counted ten times or more. CDR3 nucleotides: TGTGCCAGTTTGGACTCAAACCCCTCCTACAATGAGCAGTTCTTC. Its translation is CASLDSNPSYNEQFF. The chain couples TRBV6-1 to TRBJ2-1; D possibly corresponds to TRBD2 (5 bases). Germline V gene data show CDR1 as MNHNS and CDR2 as SASEGT. The length of the CDR3 is 15 residues. Trimming pared 9 bases from V and 0 bases from J, leaving 15 bases between.

The table lists this clonotype with many counts. This rearrangement joins TRBV6-1 to TRBJ2-1, with 10 bases matching TRBD2. Germline V gene sequence: CDR1 MNHNS, CDR2 SASEGT. This CDR3 contains 15 residues. V dropped 5 bases and J dropped 2; count of bases not matched to a gene: 3. The CDR3 DNA reads as TGTGCCAGCAGTACTAGCGGGACGGCCTACAATGAGCAGTTCTTC. This gives the protein CASSTSGTAYNEQFF.